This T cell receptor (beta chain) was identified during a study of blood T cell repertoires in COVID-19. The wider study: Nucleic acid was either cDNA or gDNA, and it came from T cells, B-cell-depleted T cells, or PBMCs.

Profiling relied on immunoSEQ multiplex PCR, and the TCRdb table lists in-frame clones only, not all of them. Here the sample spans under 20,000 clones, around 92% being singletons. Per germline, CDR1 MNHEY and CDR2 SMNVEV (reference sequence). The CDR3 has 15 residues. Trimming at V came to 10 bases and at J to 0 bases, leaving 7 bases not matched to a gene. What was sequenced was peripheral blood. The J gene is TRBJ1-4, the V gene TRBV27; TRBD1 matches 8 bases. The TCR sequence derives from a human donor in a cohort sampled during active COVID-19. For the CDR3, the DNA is TGTGCCACCCGGACAGGGCTTGCAACTAATGAAAAACTGTTTTTT. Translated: CATRTGLATNEKLFF.